The sequence of this T cell receptor (beta chain) was determined in a study of CXCR3-negative and CXCR3-positive naive CD8 T cells. Study findings and constraints: A higher hydrophobicity marked the TRB CDR3s of CXCR3-positive naive cells versus CXCR3-negative naive cells.

Libraries of TRB cDNA were made by 5' RACE and carried UMIs. TCRdb re-analyzed the 5' RACE reads; it lists each CDR3 protein once, without DNA. Here the sample table reports more than 80,000 distinct CDR3 sequences. With regard to this clonotype: Its antigen remains unidentified.

The receptor comes from a human donor in good health. Some clones in this sample may be carry-over from other donors' samples. Specimen: naive CXCR3+ CD8+ T cells from blood. Subset here: CD45RO-CCR7+CD27+CD95- naive CD8+ T cells expressing CXCR3 (TNR3+).

The CDR3 protein is CASQARQGGETQYF. V gene TRBV6-5 combines with J gene TRBJ2-5; as DNA is missing, the TRBD1 call by TCRdb cannot be tested. The CDR3 consists of 14 residues. CDR1 and CDR2 (germline): MNHEY, SVGAGI.